These T cell receptor beta chains were read from a single sample in a study of blood T cell repertoires in COVID-19. The repertoire was sequenced with immunoSEQ multiplex PCR; TCRdb's copy has only in-frame clones and lacks some. The sample gives 250,000 to 300,000 clones, around 90% of which show up once; about 1.7% is in the top ten. The specimen was PBMCs or T cells enriched from blood (not recorded which). The receptor set was obtained from a woman aged 40-49 years who had recovered from COVID-19. Both conserved end residues are part of each CDR3. The D gene is left open where the match is weak. Size values are once, few and many counts, or a class for expanded clones, and some rows have none.

V: TRBV19
J: TRBJ2-6
size: -
D: -
DNA: TGTGCCAGTAGACAGCCTTCCTCTGGGGCCAACGTCCTGACTTTC
CDR3: CASRQPSSGANVLTF

V: TRBV5-5
J: TRBJ1-2
size: -
D: -
DNA: TGTGCCAGCAGCCCGGACAGAAAAGGCTACACCTTC
CDR3: CASSPDRKGYTF

V: TRBV5-1
J: TRBJ2-2
size: -
D: TRBD2
DNA: TGCGCCAGCAGCTTGCCTGGCGGGGGGAGGACCGGGGAGCTGTTTTTT
CDR3: CASSLPGGGRTGELFF

V: TRBV7-2
J: TRBJ2-3
size: once
D: -
DNA: TGTGCCAGCAGCTTAGAGTCGGGAAAGGCGGATACGCAGTATTTT
CDR3: CASSLESGKADTQYF

V: TRBV15
J: TRBJ1-2
size: -
D: -
DNA: TGTGCCACCAGCAGAGTCGGCAGGAACGGTGTTATACAAGGCTACACCTTC
CDR3: CATSRVGRNGVIQGYTF

V: TRBV7-2
J: TRBJ2-2
size: -
D: TRBD2
DNA: TGTGCCAGCAGCTTAGTCGGGACTAGGAACACCGGGGAGCTGTTTTTT
CDR3: CASSLVGTRNTGELFF

V: TRBV4-3
J: TRBJ1-6
size: -
D: TRBD1
DNA: TGCGCCAGCAGCCAAGACGGGACAGGGGATTCACCCCTCCACTTT
CDR3: CASSQDGTGDSPLHF

V: TRBV29-1
J: TRBJ2-1
size: -
D: -
DNA: TGCAGCGTAGAACTTAAAGGGGGTAAGACCTACAATGAGCAGTTCTTC
CDR3: CSVELKGGKTYNEQFF

V: TRBV29-1
J: TRBJ1-1
size: -
D: -
DNA: TGCAGCACCCGAGGGGGGGGCACTGAAGCTTTCTTT
CDR3: CSTRGGGTEAFF

V: TRBV6-2/TRBV6-3
J: TRBJ1-1
size: -
D: -
DNA: TGTGCCAGCAGTTCCTTGGACAGAAGAGCTTTCTTT
CDR3: CASSSLDRRAFF

V: TRBV5-1
J: TRBJ2-3
size: once
D: TRBD2
DNA: TGCGCCAGCGAGAGCGGGGACACAGATACGCAGTATTTT
CDR3: CASESGDTDTQYF

V: TRBV5-4
J: TRBJ2-2
size: -
D: TRBD2
DNA: TGTGCCAGCAGCCCTCCTCCTACTAGCGGGAGTCACACCGGGGAGCTGTTTTTT
CDR3: CASSPPPTSGSHTGELFF

V: TRBV7-8
J: TRBJ1-1
size: -
D: -
DNA: TGTGCCAGCAGCTTAGAGCGGAGCAACACTGAAGCTTTCTTT
CDR3: CASSLERSNTEAFF

V: TRBV5-8
J: TRBJ1-5
size: -
D: TRBD1
DNA: TGTGCCAGCAGCTCTGGACAGGGGGACAATCAGCCCCAGCATTTT
CDR3: CASSSGQGDNQPQHF

V: TRBV7-9
J: TRBJ2-1
size: -
D: TRBD2
DNA: TGTGCCAGCAGCCTAAGCCTCTCGGGGGGGGCCCGAAATGAGCAGTTCTTC
CDR3: CASSLSLSGGARNEQFF

V: TRBV11-2
J: TRBJ2-1
size: few
D: -
DNA: TGTGCCAGTGAGGGAGAGGCGGGAAATGAGCAGTTCTTC
CDR3: CASEGEAGNEQFF

V: TRBV27
J: TRBJ1-5
size: -
D: TRBD1
DNA: TGTGCCAGCAGTAAAGGGACAGGCGGGTTTCAGCCCCAGCATTTT
CDR3: CASSKGTGGFQPQHF

V: TRBV14
J: TRBJ1-4
size: many
D: -
DNA: TGTGTCCCGCGAGCGACTAATGAAAAACTGTTTTTT
CDR3: CVPRATNEKLFF

V: TRBV9
J: TRBJ2-1
size: -
D: -
DNA: TGTGCCAGCAGAGGGAGCAATGAGCAGTTCTTC
CDR3: CASRGSNEQFF

V: TRBV5-6
J: TRBJ1-2
size: -
D: TRBD1
DNA: TGTGCCAGCAGCCTCCGGGACAGGTCGGCTCGCTACACCTTC
CDR3: CASSLRDRSARYTF

V: TRBV3-1/TRBV3-2
J: TRBJ2-1
size: few
D: TRBD2
DNA: TGTGCCAGCAGCCAACGTGGGAGGGCGAGCCCCGAGTTCTTC
CDR3: CASSQRGRASPEFF

V: TRBV27
J: TRBJ1-2
size: -
D: TRBD1
DNA: TGTGCCAGCGGGCCCGGGACAGGGGGCTATGGCTACACCTTC
CDR3: CASGPGTGGYGYTF

V: TRBV12-3/TRBV12-4
J: TRBJ1-1
size: -
D: -
DNA: TGTGCCAGCAGTGTGACAGACCGCAGTGAAGCTTTCTTT
CDR3: CASSVTDRSEAFF

V: TRBV6-5
J: TRBJ1-3
size: -
D: -
DNA: TGTGCCAGCAGTCCCTATTACTCTGGAAACACCATATATTTT
CDR3: CASSPYYSGNTIYF

V: TRBV18
J: TRBJ1-1
size: -
D: TRBD1
DNA: TGTGCCAGCTCACCCGGGACAGGGAGTCTTCATGGGGCCACTGAAGCTTTCTTT
CDR3: CASSPGTGSLHGATEAFF

V: TRBV6-6
J: TRBJ1-1
size: once
D: -
DNA: TGTGCCAGCAGCCGGACAGCCGAATCGGGCACTGAAGCTTTCTTT
CDR3: CASSRTAESGTEAFF

V: TRBV5-6
J: TRBJ1-6
size: -
D: -
DNA: TGTGCCAGCAGCCCACAGGGCCGTCGGTCACCCCTCCACTTT
CDR3: CASSPQGRRSPLHF

V: TRBV11-2
J: TRBJ2-7
size: -
D: TRBD2
DNA: TGTGCCAGCAGCCGCGGACTAGGGACGTCGCGGGAGCAGTACTTC
CDR3: CASSRGLGTSREQYF

V: TRBV30
J: TRBJ2-1
size: -
D: TRBD2
DNA: TGTGCCTGGAGTGGCTGGGAGGGTGAGCAGTTCTTC
CDR3: CAWSGWEGEQFF

V: TRBV18
J: TRBJ2-5
size: -
D: -
DNA: TGTGCCAGCTCACTTCGCCAAGAGACCCAGTACTTC
CDR3: CASSLRQETQYF

V: TRBV4-3
J: TRBJ1-6
size: -
D: TRBD1
DNA: TGCGCCAGCAGCCAAGAGGCGGGACAGATCAATTCACCCCTCCACTTT
CDR3: CASSQEAGQINSPLHF

V: TRBV24-1
J: TRBJ2-6
size: -
D: TRBD1
DNA: TGTGCCACCCTACAGGGGGCGGAGTGTGGGGCCAACGTCCTGACTTTC
CDR3: CATLQGAECGANVLTF

V: TRBV5-1
J: TRBJ2-1
size: -
D: TRBD1
DNA: TGCGCCAGCAGCGACTACAGGGGCAATGAGCAGTTCTTC
CDR3: CASSDYRGNEQFF

V: TRBV7-6
J: TRBJ1-2
size: -
D: TRBD1
DNA: TGTGCCAGCAGCCCCAGACAGGGCGGCGGCTACACCTTC
CDR3: CASSPRQGGGYTF

V: TRBV14
J: TRBJ2-2
size: -
D: TRBD1
DNA: TGTGCCAGCAGCCCCTGGACAGGAGCGAACACCGGGGAGCTGTTTTTT
CDR3: CASSPWTGANTGELFF

V: TRBV5-5
J: TRBJ2-7
size: -
D: -
DNA: TGTGCCAGCAGCTTGATCGCTGGGAGCTACGAGCAGTACTTC
CDR3: CASSLIAGSYEQYF

V: TRBV2
J: TRBJ1-6
size: -
D: -
DNA: TGTGCCAGCACTCCGGCGAGGGGGGGCAATTCACCCCTCCACTTT
CDR3: CASTPARGGNSPLHF

V: TRBV9
J: TRBJ2-1
size: -
D: -
DNA: TGTGCCAGCAGCGGGGGGGAGATTTGGAGTGGGAATGAGCAGTTCTTC
CDR3: CASSGGEIWSGNEQFF

V: TRBV5-1
J: TRBJ2-1
size: -
D: TRBD2
DNA: TGCGCCAGCAGCCCCTTAGCGGGGGGGGATGAGCAGTTCTTC
CDR3: CASSPLAGGDEQFF

V: TRBV18
J: TRBJ2-7
size: -
D: TRBD1
DNA: TGTGCCAGCTCACCAGCGACAGGGAGCTACGAGCAGTACTTC
CDR3: CASSPATGSYEQYF

V: TRBV20-1
J: TRBJ1-2
size: -
D: -
DNA: TGCAGTGCTGGAAATACAGGGTTTTTCACCTTC
CDR3: CSAGNTGFFTF

V: TRBV5-1
J: TRBJ2-2
size: -
D: -
DNA: TGCGCCAGCAGCTCTAGCGTAGCGAACACCGGGGAGCTGTTTTTT
CDR3: CASSSSVANTGELFF

V: TRBV10-1
J: TRBJ2-5
size: once
D: -
DNA: TGCGCCAGCAGTGAGTCTAGTTGGGAGACCCAGTACTTC
CDR3: CASSESSWETQYF

V: TRBV5-1
J: TRBJ1-1
size: -
D: -
DNA: TGCGCCAGCAGCCTGCCAGGAGGAAAGAACACTGAAGCTTTCTTT
CDR3: CASSLPGGKNTEAFF